These 21 T cell receptor beta chains were all obtained from the same sample, sequenced in a study of spatial heterogeneity in lung cancer. For these receptors, no antigen is known. Documented time point: sample taken at primary tumor resection. The study's findings and limits: Intratumoral expanded alpha and beta TCR counts were found to track tumor mutation counts.

TCRdb re-called the 5' RACE reads with MiXCR, one entry per CDR3 protein. Here the sample spans 9,500 to 12,000 distinct CDR3 sequences, 13% to 15% being singletons. The specimen comprised lung tumor tissue, sampled at surgery. All receptors come from a male donor with early-stage non-small cell lung cancer.

V and J are TRBV29-1 and TRBJ1-2; 8 nucleotides agree with TRBD1. Trimming took 6 bases from V and 8 from J; bases not matched to a gene: 8. Germline CDR1 SQVTM, CDR2 ANQGSEA. This CDR3 comprises 12 residues. For the CDR3, the DNA is TGCAGCGTCGCGGGACAGGCGGGAGGCTACACCTTC. Protein sequence: CSVAGQAGGYTF.

This clonotype is medium-sized within its sample. The rearrangement joins TRBV27 to TRBJ1-5; D perhaps matches TRBD1 (6 bases). V was clipped by 6 bases and J by 3 bases, with 12 bases between them. The CDR3 length is 14 residues. The germline V gene encodes CDR1 MNHEY and CDR2 SMNVEV (reference sequence). The CDR3 reads CASSSGQFNQPQHF. The CDR3 region has the DNA TGTGCCAGCAGCTCAGGACAGTTCAATCAGCCCCAGCATTTT.

CDR3 amino acids: CAISERTEAFF. CDR3 in DNA: TGTGCCATCAGTGAGCGGACTGAAGCTTTCTTT. The chain uses TRBV10-3 and TRBJ1-1; D not resolved. Trimming took 2 bases from V and 5 from J, leaving 3 bases between them. Germline assignment: CDR1 ENHRY and CDR2 SYGVKD. This CDR3 is 11 amino acids long.

This clonotype was observed many times. This chain uses TRBV29-1 with TRBJ2-1; TRBD2 matches 15 bases. With 2 bases clipped from V and 8 bases from J, the junction kept 4 bases outside the gene matches. CDR3 length equals 15 residues. Germline V CDR1 and CDR2: SQVTM, ANQGSEA. The CDR3 is CSVESGLAGGDEQFF. The CDR3 region has the DNA TGCAGCGTTGAATCGGGACTAGCGGGAGGCGATGAGCAGTTCTTC.

This CDR3 is CSARSQGGDNSEQYF. DNA of the CDR3: TGCAGTGCTAGATCCCAGGGGGGGGATAATAGCGAGCAGTACTTC. The J gene is TRBJ2-7, the V gene TRBV20-1; D tentatively fits TRBD1 or TRBD2 (7 bases each). The germline V gene has CDR1 DFQATT and CDR2 SNEGSKA (reference sequence). The germline V and J ends were trimmed by 2 bases and 6 bases, with 20 bases remaining between them. This CDR3 has 15 amino acids.

By share, this clonotype ranks as medium-sized. The J gene is TRBJ2-1, the V gene TRBV20-1, with 10 positions matching TRBD1. J gave up 3 bases and V 5 bases, and 4 bases lay outside the gene matches. Germline V lookup: CDR1 DFQATT, CDR2 SNEGSKA (reference sequence). The CDR3 loop spans 14 amino acids. As DNA, the CDR3 is TGCAGTGCTGCGGGACAGGGGAGCTACAATGAGCAGTTCTTC. Amino acid sequence: CSAAGQGSYNEQFF.

The genes are TRBV27 and TRBJ2-5; D might be TRBD1 or TRBD2, each matching 5 bases. The CDR3 is 14 residues long. Germline V CDR1 and CDR2: MNHEY, SMNVEV (reference sequence). The V end lost 4 bases, the J end lost 2 bases, and 11 bases lay between the germline ends. DNA for the CDR3: TGTGCCAGCAGTTGCCGGGGCAGACAAGAGACCCAGTACTTC. Amino acids: CASSCRGRQETQYF.

By its share, this clonotype is medium-sized. The chain carries TRBV7-2 and TRBJ1-1, with 10 bases fitting TRBD1. The CDR3 sequence is 14 residues long. V lost 6 bases and J lost 4; bases outside the gene matches: 5. Germline V CDR1 and CDR2: SGHTA, FQGNSA. The CDR3 region has the DNA TGTGCCAGCAGTTCCGACAGGGGGCGCACTGAAGCTTTCTTT. Protein sequence: CASSSDRGRTEAFF.

V is TRBV7-2 and J is TRBJ2-5; 8 bases line up with TRBD2. Germline V gene sequence: CDR1 SGHTA, CDR2 FQGNSA. The J segment lost 2 bases and the V segment lost 5 bases, leaving 10 bases of the junction unmatched. The CDR3 has 16 amino acids. The CDR3 nucleotides are TGTGCCAGCAGCCGTTCGCTAGCGGGCTTACAAGAGACCCAGTACTTC. Its translation: CASSRSLAGLQETQYF.

The genes are TRBV7-9 and TRBJ2-1, with a possible D match to TRBD1 (7 bases). Trimming took 0 bases from V and 1 from J, leaving 25 bases between them. The CDR3 covers 21 residues. The germline V gene encodes CDR1 SEHNR and CDR2 FQNEAQ (reference sequence). CDR3 in DNA: TGTGCCAGCAGCTTAGCTGGGGGAGGCAAGAGGACAGGAAAATCCTACAATGAGCAGTTCTTC. Protein sequence: CASSLAGGGKRTGKSYNEQFF.

The genes are TRBV7-2 and TRBJ2-4; D gene unclear. Between the trimmed V and J ends, which lost 2 bases and 8 bases, there was a span of 4 bases. CDR1 and CDR2 from the germline V gene are SGHTA and FQGNSA. The CDR3 length is 11 residues. This CDR3 reads CASSLSDIQYF. In DNA form, the CDR3 reads TGTGCCAGCAGCTTAAGCGACATTCAGTACTTC.

The chain carries TRBV7-9 and TRBJ2-1, with 9 positions matching TRBD2. The CDR3 is 15 amino acids. V lost 10 bases and J lost 5; bases outside the gene matches: 12. Germline values: CDR1 SEHNR, CDR2 FQNEAQ (reference sequence). CDR3 bases: TGTGCCATCCTACCGCGGGAGGGCGTCAACAATGAGCAGTTCTTC. It is translated as CAILPREGVNNEQFF.

The chain couples TRBV28 to TRBJ2-7, with 10 bases fitting TRBD2. The CDR3 loop spans 15 amino acids. Germline assignment: CDR1 MDHEN and CDR2 SYDVKM. The J segment lost 1 base and the V segment lost 8 bases, leaving 8 bases of the junction unmatched. CDR3 bases: TGTGCCAGCGGGCCGGGGACTAGCGCTTCCTACGAGCAGTACTTC. Translated, it gives CASGPGTSASYEQYF.

The sample holds many counts of this clonotype. The V and J genes are TRBV10-3 and TRBJ2-7; D might be TRBD1 (6 bases). Trimming shortened V by 3 bases and J by 3 bases, and 12 bases separated the two germline ends. Germline V lookup: CDR1 ENHRY, CDR2 SYGVKD. The CDR3 length is 14 residues. In DNA, the CDR3 is TGTGCCATCAGTGATCAGGGGTTCAACTACGAGCAGTACTTC. It yields the protein CAISDQGFNYEQYF.

The chain links TRBV20-1 to TRBJ2-5; no clear D gene. CDR1 is DFQATT, CDR2 SNEGSKA, per germline (reference sequence). The CDR3 runs to 13 residues. V was pared by 0 bases and J by 2 bases, with 7 bases between. CDR3: CSARDLGQETQYF. The CDR3 coding sequence is TGCAGTGCTAGAGATCTGGGTCAAGAGACCCAGTACTTC.

There are many counts of this clonotype. The V gene is TRBV12-3 or TRBV12-4, the J gene TRBJ1-6, with D hard to call. The V end was cut by 1 base, the J end by 8 bases, with 0 bases between. The CDR3 spans 11 residues. CDR3 nucleotide sequence: TGTGCCAGCAGTTTAGATTCACCCCTCCACTTT. It encodes CASSLDSPLHF.

This clonotype is medium-sized (0.01 to 0.1%) within its sample. The chain has TRBV7-3 and TRBJ2-1; 16 positions agree with TRBD2. From germline, CDR1 is SGHTA and CDR2 FQGTGA. Germline trimming cut 4 bases from V and 9 bases from J; bases unmatched to any gene: 6. This CDR3 comprises 16 residues. The CDR3 nucleotides are TGTGCCAGCAGCTCCGGGACTAGCGGGGGGGCCGGTGAGCAGTTCTTC. This encodes CASSSGTSGGAGEQFF.

This clonotype is medium-sized (0.01 to 0.1%) within its sample. The chain employs TRBV7-2 and TRBJ1-1; the match to TRBD1 covers 8 bases. J was trimmed by 4 bases and V by 5 bases; bases with no gene match: 3. Per germline, CDR1 SGHTA and CDR2 FQGNSA. This CDR3 has 13 residues. The CDR3 DNA follows: TGTGCCAGCAGCAGTGGACAGGGCACTGAAGCTTTCTTT. Translating it yields CASSSGQGTEAFF.

This clonotype was seen repeatedly, ten times or more. The rearrangement links TRBV10-2 to TRBJ2-7; TRBD2 agrees at 11 bases. The CDR3 is 14 amino acids. V was pared by 9 bases and J by 5 bases, with 9 bases of the junction left unmatched. Germline V CDR1 and CDR2: WSHSY, SAAADI. The CDR3 nucleotides are TGCGCCAGTTATAGCGGGAGGGCCAGTAACGAGCAGTACTTC. This translates into CASYSGRASNEQYF.

The J gene is TRBJ2-4, the V gene TRBV6-2 or TRBV6-3; tentatively, D is TRBD2 (8 bases). V gave up 4 bases and J gave up 1 base, with 26 bases separating them. CDR1 and CDR2 from the germline V gene are MNHEY and SVGEGT. This CDR3 has 20 residues. CDR3 protein: CASSSGSTSGGGRAKNIQYF. The DNA of the CDR3 is TGTGCCAGCAGTTCGGGATCTACTAGCGGAGGGGGCCGGGCCAAAAACATTCAGTACTTC.

A single count supports this clonotype. This sequence joins TRBV29-1 and TRBJ2-7; 8 nucleotides agree with TRBD2. CDR1 is SQVTM, CDR2 ANQGSEA, per germline. This CDR3 region has 12 residues. With V trimmed by 4 bases and J by 5 bases, 4 bases remained unmatched. The CDR3 nucleotides are TGCAGCGTTGGAGCGGGAGTGAACGAGCAGTACTTC. Protein: CSVGAGVNEQYF.